Each of the 14 T cell receptor beta chains below was sequenced from the same sample in a study of OX40 agonist ivuxolimab in advanced cancers. Some clones are missing from TCRdb's copy, which holds only in-frame ones; the method was immunoSEQ multiplex PCR. This sample yields approximately 58,000 clones, of which roughly three quarters are seen a single time; approximately 2.3% belongs to the top ten. The sample here was CD4+ or CD8+ T cells sorted from blood, taken in a trial of the OX40 agonist ivuxolimab. Source of these receptors: an adult with an advanced solid tumor such as melanoma, head and neck, liver or kidney cancer.

This clone was recorded only once. The chain joins TRBV5-8 to TRBJ1-4, with D unclear. The CDR3 sequence is 17 residues long. The germline gives CDR1 SGHTS, CDR2 YDEGEE. The V end lost 2 bases, the J end lost 0 bases, and 14 bases lay between the germline ends. CDR3 region: CASSLTGRRTTNEKLFF. DNA of the CDR3: TGTGCCAGCAGCTTAACTGGGAGGAGGACAACTAATGAAAAACTGTTTTTT.

This chain uses TRBV28 with TRBJ1-5; 10 nucleotides line up with TRBD1. Losses at the gene ends were 6 bases for V and 2 bases for J; bases not matched to a gene: 4. Per germline, CDR1 MDHEN and CDR2 SYDVKM. The CDR3 runs 15 residues. The CDR3 protein is CASSTGTGGNQPQHF. CDR3 bases: TGTGCCAGCAGCACTGGGACAGGGGGCAATCAGCCCCAGCATTTT.

The chain employs TRBV12-5 and TRBJ1-5; 7 bases agree with TRBD1. The CDR3 runs 12 residues. V shed 9 bases, J shed 4 bases, and the junction held 3 bases outside the gene matches. Germline V CDR1 and CDR2: LGHNT, FRNRAP. In nucleotides, the CDR3 is TGTGCTAGCCGGACAGGAAATCAGCCCCAGCATTTT. Translating gives CASRTGNQPQHF.

The J gene is TRBJ1-2, the V gene TRBV28, with a weak D call TRBD1 (5 bases). V gave up 5 bases and J gave up 4 bases, with 8 bases separating them. CDR1 and CDR2 (germline): MDHEN, SYDVKM. This CDR3 has 12 amino acids. The CDR3 protein is CASSAQVYGYTF. The DNA of the CDR3 is TGTGCCAGCAGTGCACAGGTCTATGGCTACACCTTC.

In this sample, this clone turned up a few times. This chain connects TRBV2 to TRBJ1-2, with a tentative D call TRBD1 (6 bases). Per germline, CDR1 SNHLY and CDR2 FYNNEI. The ends were cut back, 7 bases at V and 3 bases at J, with 12 bases in the middle. This CDR3 comprises 13 residues. CDR3 nucleotides: TGTGCCAGCACCCGAAGGGGGGACTATGGCTACACCTTC. Translated, it gives CASTRRGDYGYTF.

The chain carries TRBV19 and TRBJ1-4, with TRBD1 as a possible D gene (5 bases). Trimming stripped 5 bases from V and 8 bases from J, with 15 bases between. In germline, CDR1 is LNHDA, CDR2 SQIVND (reference sequence). The CDR3 spans 14 residues. CDR3 sequence (DNA): TGTGCCAGTAGTCCAACCGGGACGGTAGAAAAACTGTTTTTT. Its translation: CASSPTGTVEKLFF.

This chain joins TRBV7-2 and TRBJ1-4; D is undetermined. The ends were cut back, 2 bases at V and 4 bases at J, with 8 bases in the middle. CDR1 SGHTA and CDR2 FQGNSA come from the germline V gene. The CDR3 is 14 residues long. The CDR3 protein is CASSLNPSNEKLFF. The CDR3 nucleotides are TGTGCCAGCAGCTTAAACCCCAGTAATGAAAAACTGTTTTTT.

This rearrangement joins TRBV7-2 to TRBJ2-7; D is possibly TRBD2 (7 bases). The CDR3 spans 14 residues. Germline V CDR1 and CDR2: SGHTA, FQGNSA. Trimming shortened V by 6 bases and J by 7 bases, and 19 bases separated the two germline ends. The CDR3 reads CASSPGGARREQYF. CDR3 bases: TGTGCCAGCAGTCCGGGGGGCGCCAGGAGGGAGCAGTACTTC.

The count of this clone is one. This chain joins TRBV21-1 and TRBJ2-7; TRBD1, the D gene given by the table, was not confirmed from the DNA. TRBV21-1 represents a pseudogene. The CDR3 length is 15 residues. Here the CDR3 DNA reads TGTGCCACCCCCAAGGGGGACAGGCCCAGGGACGAGCAGTACTTC. This gives the protein CATPKGDRPRDEQYF.

The chain joins TRBV6-5 to TRBJ1-6, with D uncertain. This CDR3 spans 15 amino acids. Germline V gene sequence: CDR1 MNHEY, CDR2 SVGAGI. V dropped 5 bases and J dropped 10 bases, with 18 bases sitting between them. The CDR3 DNA reads TGTGCCAGCAGTCCGACAACAACAGTGGGATCACCCCTCCACTTT. It translates to CASSPTTTVGSPLHF.

The chain carries TRBV6-1 and TRBJ2-3; 12 bases map to TRBD2. This CDR3 spans 15 amino acids. Germline trimming cut 7 bases from V and 5 bases from J; bases unmatched to any gene: 7. The V gene's germline CDR1 is MNHNS and CDR2 SASEGT. The CDR3 coding sequence is TGTGCCAGCACCTCTAGCGGGAGGGCCATAGATACGCAGTATTTT. This translates into CASTSSGRAIDTQYF.

This clone appeared a single time. The V gene is TRBV29-1, the J gene TRBJ1-2; tentatively, D is TRBD1 (5 bases). Germline V gene sequence: CDR1 SQVTM, CDR2 ANQGSEA. The CDR3 is made up of 14 amino acids. V lost 4 bases, J lost 1 base, and 13 bases lay in between. The CDR3 DNA follows: TGCAGCGTTGTAAAGGGGTCGGTTAACTATGGCTACACCTTC. Translating it yields CSVVKGSVNYGYTF.

The chain couples TRBV7-8 to TRBJ1-5; 7 bases are a match to TRBD1. This CDR3 has 15 residues. V lost 5 bases to trimming and J lost 4 bases; unmatched junction nucleotides: 8. Looked up from germline, CDR1 is SGHVS and CDR2 is FQNEAQ. The chain's CDR3 is CASSGGTVLNQPQHF. For the CDR3, the DNA is TGTGCCAGCAGCGGAGGGACAGTCCTAAATCAGCCCCAGCATTTT.

The V gene is TRBV5-1, the J gene TRBJ1-2; 9 nucleotides match TRBD1. Trimming at V came to 4 bases and at J to 1 base, leaving 5 bases not matched to a gene. The CDR3 runs 15 residues. The germline V gene has CDR1 SGHRS and CDR2 YFSETQ. CDR3 DNA: TGCGCCAGCAGCCCCGGGGACAGGGATAACTATGGCTACACCTTC. This encodes CASSPGDRDNYGYTF. Combining the CDR3 with reference TRBV5-1 and TRBJ1-2 gives the whole variable domain KAGVTQTPRYLIKTRGQQVTLSCSPISGHRSVSWYQQTPGQGLQFLFEYFSETQRNKGNFPGRFSGRQFSNSRSEMNVSTLELGDSALYLCASSPGDRDNYGYTFGSGTRLTVV.